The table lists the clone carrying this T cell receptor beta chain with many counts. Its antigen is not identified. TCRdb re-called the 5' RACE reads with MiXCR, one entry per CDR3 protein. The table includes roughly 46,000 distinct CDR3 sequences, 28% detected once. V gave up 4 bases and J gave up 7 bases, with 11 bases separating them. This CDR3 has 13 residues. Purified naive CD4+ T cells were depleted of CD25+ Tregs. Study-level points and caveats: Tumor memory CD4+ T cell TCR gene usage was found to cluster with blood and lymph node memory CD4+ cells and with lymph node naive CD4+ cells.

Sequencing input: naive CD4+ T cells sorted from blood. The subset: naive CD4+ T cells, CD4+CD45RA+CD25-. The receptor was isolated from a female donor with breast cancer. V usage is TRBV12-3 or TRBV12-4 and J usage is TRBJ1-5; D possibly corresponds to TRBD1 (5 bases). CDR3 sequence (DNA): TGTGCCAGCAGTTACCAGACAGTCCAGCCCCAGCATTTT. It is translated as CASSYQTVQPQHF.